A single sample gave rise to the 29 T cell receptor beta chains below, sequenced in a study of Tregs in tolerant kidney transplant recipients. Sequencing used immunoSEQ multiplex PCR; TCRdb keeps in-frame clones, though not all of them. The data hold some 88,000 clones, with around nine tenths observed a single time. Sequenced input: CD8+ T cells from blood. The receptors were sampled from a human donor in good health.

The chain recombines TRBV13 with TRBJ2-1, with D maybe TRBD2 (6 bases). The germline gives CDR1 PRHDT, CDR2 FYEKMQ (reference sequence). The CDR3 sequence is 15 residues long. Trimming took off 4 bases at V and 5 bases at J, with 15 bases between the two ends. The DNA of the CDR3 is TGTGCCAGCAGCTACCAGGCCGGGAGAGACAATGAGCAGTTCTTC. Protein sequence: CASSYQAGRDNEQFF.

The V and J genes are TRBV15 and TRBJ1-1; the match to TRBD1 covers 9 bases. This CDR3 has 17 residues. The trim removed 3 bases at V and 4 bases at J, leaving 12 bases unmatched. CDR1 and CDR2 from the germline V gene are LNHNV and YYDKDF (reference sequence). The CDR3 DNA is TGTGCCACCAGCAGCGCCTTCCGGACAGGGGCACCCACTGAAGCTTTCTTT. Translated, it gives CATSSAFRTGAPTEAFF.

The chain has TRBV2 and TRBJ2-3, with 7 bases identical to TRBD2. V shed 7 bases and J 2 bases; nucleotides not matched to a gene: 9. Germline loops: CDR1 SNHLY, CDR2 FYNNEI. CDR3 length equals 15 residues. This CDR3 is CASTLPSGYTDTQYF. The CDR3 DNA follows: TGTGCCAGCACCCTACCTAGCGGATACACAGATACGCAGTATTTT.

The chain is built from TRBV2 and TRBJ1-2; the D gene is possibly TRBD1 (5 bases). Trimming took off 2 bases at V and 8 bases at J, with 24 bases between the two ends. This CDR3 region has 17 residues. Germline V lookup: CDR1 SNHLY, CDR2 FYNNEI. CDR3 coding DNA: TGTGCCAGCAGTGAAAGGAGGCGGGTCAGGGAGTCGGAAGGCTACACCTTC. Translating it yields CASSERRRVRESEGYTF.

This chain connects TRBV5-4 to TRBJ2-1; weak D call: TRBD2 (7 bases). The V and J ends lost 7 bases and 3 bases respectively, with 17 bases between them. Per the germline V gene, CDR1 is SGHNT and CDR2 is YYREEE (reference sequence). The CDR3 extends over 15 amino acids. The CDR3: CASSPRGAYYNEQFF. The CDR3 DNA reads TGTGCCAGCTCCCCCCGGGGGGCCTACTACAATGAGCAGTTCTTC.

This chain connects TRBV7-8 to TRBJ1-4; tentatively, D is TRBD1 (5 bases). V was clipped by 5 bases and J by 4 bases, with 14 bases between them. The CDR3 covers 15 residues. Germline V gene lookup returns CDR1 SGHVS and CDR2 FQNEAQ. In DNA form, the CDR3 reads TGTGCCAGCAGCCCCCCCGGACAAGATAATGAAAAACTGTTTTTT. Protein: CASSPPGQDNEKLFF. Based on the CDR3 plus reference TRBV7-8 and TRBJ1-4, the full variable domain is GAGVSQSPRYKVAKRGQDVALRCDPISGHVSLFWYQQALGQGPEFLTYFQNEAQLDKSGLPSDRFFAERPEGSVSTLKIQRTQQEDSAVYLCASSPPGQDNEKLFFGSGTQLSVL.

The chain links TRBV29-1 to TRBJ1-5, with D unresolved. CDR1 SQVTM and CDR2 ANQGSEA come from the germline V gene. V lost 5 bases, J lost 10 bases, and 18 bases lay in between. CDR3 length: 13 residues. CDR3 protein: CSVSDGADLPQHF. The CDR3 DNA is TGCAGCGTTTCAGACGGTGCAGACCTCCCCCAGCATTTT.

The chain recombines TRBV6-5 with TRBJ2-7; D ambiguous. CDR1 is MNHEY, CDR2 SVGAGI, per germline. This CDR3 region has 14 residues. V dropped 5 bases and J dropped 3 bases, with 14 bases sitting between them. Here the CDR3 DNA reads TGTGCCAGCAGTCAGATAGGACCGTACTACGAGCAGTACTTC. It specifies CASSQIGPYYEQYF.

The chain recombines TRBV13 with TRBJ2-7, with a tentative D call TRBD2 (6 bases). The germline gives CDR1 PRHDT, CDR2 FYEKMQ (reference sequence). V lost 5 bases to trimming and J lost 3 bases, with 8 bases between them. This CDR3 comprises 12 residues. CDR3 in DNA: TGTGCCAGCAGCCGGAGGGTCTACGAGCAGTACTTC. Its translation is CASSRRVYEQYF. The variable domain in full, completed from reference TRBV13 and TRBJ2-7, reads AAGVIQSPRHLIKEKRETATLKCYPIPRHDTVYWYQQGPGQDPQFLISFYEKMQSDKGSIPDRFSAQQFSDYHSELNMSSLELGDSALYFCASSRRVYEQYFGPGTRLTVT.

This clone was seen only once. This sequence joins TRBV5-6 and TRBJ2-7; D gene ambiguous. The CDR3 totals 14 residues. Germline V lookup: CDR1 SGHDT, CDR2 YYEEEE. V shed 0 bases and J shed 3 bases, with 10 bases lying between them. CDR3 nucleotide sequence: TGTGCCAGCAGCTTGGGAGACGGCCTCTACGAGCAGTACTTC. Its translation: CASSLGDGLYEQYF.

The genes are TRBV2 and TRBJ2-7, with TRBD1 matching 10 bases. V lost 5 bases and J lost 4; bases outside the gene matches: 11. This CDR3 is 16 amino acids long. The germline V gene encodes CDR1 SNHLY and CDR2 FYNNEI. CDR3 amino acids: CASSPLRGTGEYEQYF. The CDR3 region has the DNA TGTGCCAGCAGTCCTCTTCGGGGGACAGGGGAATACGAGCAGTACTTC.

The CDR3: CASSALTSGSYNEQFF. CDR3 coding DNA: TGTGCCAGCAGTGCCCTTACTAGCGGGAGCTACAATGAGCAGTTCTTC. The genes are TRBV6-1 and TRBJ2-1, with 11 bases fitting TRBD2. CDR3 length: 16 amino acids. Germline CDR1 and CDR2: MNHNS and SASEGT. Unmatched junction bases numbered 5, after V lost 4 bases and J lost 3 bases.

The chain joins TRBV13 to TRBJ1-4; D is possibly TRBD1 (5 bases). Germline CDR1 PRHDT, CDR2 FYEKMQ (reference sequence). CDR3 size: 14 residues. V shed 3 bases and J shed 4 bases, with 9 bases lying between them. Here the CDR3 reads CASSFGTFNEKLFF. DNA of the CDR3: TGTGCCAGCAGCTTTGGGACGTTTAATGAAAAACTGTTTTTT.

The chain couples TRBV7-2 to TRBJ2-5; D perhaps matches TRBD2 (5 bases). The DNA end is more similar to TRBJ2-7, so the J call may be wrong. CDR1 is SGHTA and CDR2 is FQGNSA in the germline V gene. This CDR3 is 16 amino acids long. The CDR3 nucleotides are TGTGCCAGCAGCTTCGGCGGGTTCTTTCATCCTTACGAGCAGTACTTC. Its protein is CASSFGGFFHPYEQYF.

The rearrangement links TRBV9 to TRBJ2-2; 10 nucleotides line up with TRBD1. CDR3 length: 16 amino acids. J was trimmed by 5 bases and V by 4 bases; bases with no gene match: 8. From germline, CDR1 is SGDLS and CDR2 YYNGEE. The CDR3 DNA reads as TGTGCCAGCAGCCCCGGACAGGGGGAGTGGACCGGGGAGCTGTTTTTT. Protein: CASSPGQGEWTGELFF.

The J gene is TRBJ1-4, the V gene TRBV7-9; 8 bases fit TRBD1. The CDR3 has 18 amino acids. Germline V gene sequence: CDR1 SEHNR, CDR2 FQNEAQ (reference sequence). Trimming cost V 3 bases and J 1 base; bases outside gene matches: 10. CDR3 sequence: CASSFLRTGRLTNEKLFF. Written as DNA, the CDR3 is TGTGCCAGCAGCTTCCTCCGGACAGGGAGGTTAACTAATGAAAAACTGTTTTTT.

In this sample, this clone turned up once. V and J are TRBV6-1 and TRBJ1-2, with D unresolved. V lost 0 bases and J 4 bases, leaving 9 bases between the germline ends. The CDR3 extends over 14 amino acids. The germline V gene encodes CDR1 MNHNS and CDR2 SASEGT. DNA of the CDR3: TGTGCCAGCAGTGAAGCAGCAGAGTTCTATGGCTACACCTTC. Amino acids: CASSEAAEFYGYTF.

V is TRBV19 and J is TRBJ1-6, with D hard to call. V was cut by 9 bases and J by 7 bases, with 13 bases left in between. CDR3 length: 13 residues. Germline lookup yields CDR1 LNHDA and CDR2 SQIVND (reference sequence). CDR3 protein: CASNDWANSPLHF. CDR3 nucleotides: TGTGCCAGCAATGATTGGGCAAATTCACCCCTCCACTTT.

This clone was counted a single time. The chain couples TRBV29-1 to TRBJ2-7; 13 bases are shared with TRBD2. V was clipped by 3 bases and J by 6 bases; unmatched bases: 8. Germline V gene lookup returns CDR1 SQVTM and CDR2 ANQGSEA. This CDR3 spans 15 amino acids. The CDR3 spells CSVEGLAGSGAEQYF. In nucleotides, the CDR3 is TGCAGCGTTGAGGGACTAGCGGGATCCGGGGCCGAGCAGTACTTC.

The chain carries TRBV11-2 and TRBJ2-5; TRBD2 aligns across 13 bases. The CDR3 spans 17 residues. Germline CDR1 SGHAT, CDR2 FQNNGV. The V gene end was trimmed by 0 bases and the J gene end by 6 bases; junction bases not matched to a gene: 7. The CDR3 DNA sequence: TGTGCCAGCAGCTTAGACAGGACTAGCGGGAGCTTGAAGACCCAGTACTTC. This sequence encodes CASSLDRTSGSLKTQYF.

The chain carries TRBV5-4 and TRBJ2-2; D gene unclear. V lost 4 bases and J lost 4, with 17 bases in between. CDR1 and CDR2 from the germline V gene are SGHNT and YYREEE (reference sequence). The CDR3 contains 16 residues. As DNA, the CDR3 is TGTGCCAGCAGCCGCGGCCCCGTAGGGCCCACCGGGGAGCTGTTTTTT. Protein: CASSRGPVGPTGELFF.

The rearrangement uses TRBV19 and TRBJ1-4, with D uncertain. Germline V gives CDR1 LNHDA, CDR2 SQIVND (reference sequence). The CDR3 loop spans 15 amino acids. Trimming pared 1 base from V and 4 bases from J, leaving 10 bases between. CDR3 protein: CASSIGRTVNEKLFF. DNA of the CDR3: TGTGCCAGTAGTATAGGTAGAACCGTTAATGAAAAACTGTTTTTT.

This sequence joins TRBV4-1 and TRBJ2-6; a possible D gene is TRBD1 (6 bases). Per the germline V gene, CDR1 is MGHRA and CDR2 is YSYEKL. V shed 0 bases and J shed 0 bases, with 18 bases lying between them. The CDR3 sequence is 20 residues long. CDR3 residues: CASSQDIVDRLSSGANVLTF. In DNA, the CDR3 is TGCGCCAGCAGCCAAGATATTGTAGACAGGTTAAGCTCTGGGGCCAACGTCCTGACTTTC.

The chain uses TRBV30 and TRBJ1-1, with 7 nucleotides matching TRBD1. Per germline, CDR1 GTSNPN and CDR2 SVGIG (reference sequence). After removal of 2 bases from V and 5 bases from J, the junction contained 8 bases not matched to a gene. CDR3 size: 14 residues. As DNA, the CDR3 is TGTGCCTGGAGTTTGGGCCAGGGGGGTACTGAAGCTTTCTTT. Translated: CAWSLGQGGTEAFF.

This clone was detected once. This chain joins TRBV13 and TRBJ2-7; the D gene is possibly TRBD1 (6 bases). V was clipped by 3 bases and J by 4 bases, with 13 bases between them. CDR1 and CDR2 (germline): PRHDT, FYEKMQ (reference sequence). The CDR3 is 14 amino acids. This chain's CDR3 is CASSLGAAGYEQYF. DNA of the CDR3: TGTGCCAGCAGCTTGGGGGCAGCCGGGTACGAGCAGTACTTC.

This chain links TRBV18 with TRBJ2-7; 7 nucleotides agree with TRBD2. CDR3 length: 15 amino acids. Germline-derived CDR1 and CDR2 are KGHSH and LQKENI. The V segment lost 2 bases and the J segment 2 bases; nucleotides outside the gene matches: 6. The CDR3 coding sequence is TGTGCCAGCTCACCAAAAACTAGCGAAACCTACGAGCAGTACTTC. Its translation is CASSPKTSETYEQYF. Based on the CDR3 plus reference TRBV18 and TRBJ2-7, the full variable domain is NAGVMQNPRHLVRRRGQEARLRCSPMKGHSHVYWYRQLPEEGLKFMVYLQKENIIDESGMPKERFSAEFPKEGPSILRIQQVVRGDSAAYFCASSPKTSETYEQYFGPGTRLTVT.

The chain uses TRBV7-8 and TRBJ2-1; D remains ambiguous. The germline V and J ends were trimmed by 3 bases and 7 bases, with 16 bases remaining between them. This CDR3 is built from 15 residues. Per germline, CDR1 SGHVS and CDR2 FQNEAQ. The CDR3 region is CASSFLTVVGNEQFF. The CDR3 bases are TGTGCCAGCAGCTTTTTGACGGTGGTCGGGAATGAGCAGTTCTTC.

This chain connects TRBV15 to TRBJ2-3, with 8 bases fitting TRBD1. The V and J ends lost 0 bases and 9 bases, in that order; junction bases with no gene match: 8. Germline V lookup: CDR1 LNHNV, CDR2 YYDKDF (reference sequence). The length of the CDR3 is 15 residues. This CDR3 is CATSRDRTGGETQYF. As DNA, the CDR3 is TGTGCCACCAGCAGAGATCGTACAGGGGGAGAAACGCAGTATTTT.

The CDR3 here is CASSTNEKLFF. CDR3 coding DNA: TGTGCCAGCAGCACGAATGAAAAACTGTTTTTT. The J gene is TRBJ1-4, the V gene TRBV7-9; D gene unclear. The CDR3 extends over 11 amino acids. Germline V gene lookup returns CDR1 SEHNR and CDR2 FQNEAQ (reference sequence). V lost 5 bases, J lost 5 bases, and 3 bases lay in between.